Below, 4 T cell receptor beta chains from the same sample are listed, as sequenced in a study of T cells in Graves' hyperthyroidism and ophthalmopathy. Amplified TCR beta CDR3 regions derived from RNA transcripts. Primed by the HTBI set, a first-round RT-PCR was run on the TCR CDR3. Via MiXCR, TCRdb re-called the multiplex PCR reads, giving one row per CDR3 protein. The sample includes 500,000 to 600,000 distinct CDR3 sequences, roughly 50% seen only once; the top ten take around 8%. The sequenced material came from peripheral blood or thyroid tissue (not recorded which). The receptors derive from a young woman with Graves' hyperthyroidism.

This clonotype was seen at least ten times. The chain links TRBV20-1 to TRBJ2-7; 12 bases are a match to TRBD2. V lost 5 bases, J lost 6 bases, and 11 bases stayed unmatched. CDR1 DFQATT and CDR2 SNEGSKA come from the germline V gene (reference sequence). There are 15 residues in the CDR3. CDR3: CSAARGTSGYGEQYF. The CDR3 coding sequence is TGCAGTGCTGCCCGGGGGACTAGCGGGTACGGCGAGCAGTACTTC.

This clonotype was counted a single time. DNA of the CDR3: TGCAGCGTTGCCGGGACTAGCGGGTCGTGGGAGCAGTACTTC. This codes for CSVAGTSGSWEQYF. The chain recombines TRBV29-1 with TRBJ2-7; 12 bases match TRBD2. CDR3 length: 14 amino acids. The germline CDR1 and CDR2 sequences are SQVTM and ANQGSEA. V lost 4 bases, J lost 7 bases, and 8 bases stayed unmatched.

At least ten counts were recorded for this clonotype. The rearrangement uses TRBV12-3 or TRBV12-4 and TRBJ1-3; TRBD1 might be the D (5 bases). The CDR3 runs 14 residues. The V gene lost 8 bases and the J gene lost 0 bases, with 11 bases spanning the gap. CDR3 amino acids: CASRDESSGNTIYF. CDR3 DNA sequence: TGTGCCAGCCGGGACGAAAGCTCTGGAAACACCATATATTTT.

This clonotype has a count of ten or more. This sequence joins TRBV7-9 and TRBJ1-4; TRBD1 is a possible D gene (5 bases). CDR1 is SEHNR, CDR2 FQNEAQ, per germline (reference sequence). Trimming removed 1 base from V and 6 bases from J, with 12 bases in between. The CDR3 runs to 15 residues. CDR3 sequence: CASSLEGRVDEKLFF. Written as DNA, the CDR3 is TGTGCCAGCAGCTTAGAGGGCAGGGTCGATGAAAAACTGTTTTTT.